This T cell receptor (beta chain) is drawn from a study of blood T cells in healthy people across ages. Through a sample-barcoded 5' primer and a J-beta primer mix, a second PCR was run for about 7 to 12 cycles. TCRdb re-analysed the 5' RACE reads in MiXCR, keeping a single row per CDR3 protein. The sample carries some 1,000,000 distinct CDR3 sequences, about 23% recorded once. This clonotype was detected a few times. The data also belong to a second study, concerning T cells of mothers and their children. Per that paper: The second PCR's M1S primer added sample barcodes and 2-4 random nucleotides.

This receptor was obtained from a girl aged 2-10 years in good health. The sample taken for sequencing was blood.

CDR3 loop: CASRAGARGQFF. Written as DNA, the CDR3 is TGTGCCAGCAGAGCGGGAGCGCGCGGGCAGTTCTTC. V is TRBV12-3 or TRBV12-4 and J is TRBJ2-1; 8 bases agree with TRBD2. The ends lost 6 bases at V and 12 bases at J; junction bases unmatched: 7. This CDR3 region has 12 residues.